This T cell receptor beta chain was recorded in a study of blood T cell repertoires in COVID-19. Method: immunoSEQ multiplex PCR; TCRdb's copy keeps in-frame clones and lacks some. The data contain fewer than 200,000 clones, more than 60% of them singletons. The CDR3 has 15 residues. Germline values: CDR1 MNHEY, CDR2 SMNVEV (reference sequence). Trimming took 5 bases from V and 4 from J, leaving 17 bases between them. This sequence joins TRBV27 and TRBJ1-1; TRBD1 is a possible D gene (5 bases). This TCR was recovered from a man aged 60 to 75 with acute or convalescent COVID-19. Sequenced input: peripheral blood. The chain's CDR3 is CASSPSPDGGTEAFF. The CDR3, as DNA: TGTGCCAGCAGTCCTTCTCCCGACGGGGGCACTGAAGCTTTCTTT.